Below, one T cell receptor beta chain is given with its context. Repertoires were generated with immunoSEQ multiplex PCR, while TCRdb's copy carries only in-frame clones and drops some. The table has roughly 43,000 clones, 75% to 90% seen once. The data were obtained in a study of blood T cell repertoires in COVID-19. Study-level information: Both acute and convalescent COVID-19 samples were obtained from the United States, Italy and Spain.

This CDR3 has 13 amino acids. The V and J ends lost 6 bases and 4 bases respectively, with 12 bases between them. CDR1 SNHLY and CDR2 FYNNEI come from the germline V gene. This receptor was obtained from a man aged 55-75 years with active COVID-19. V usage is TRBV2 and J usage is TRBJ1-2, with D possibly matching TRBD1 (6 bases). Sequencing used peripheral blood. CDR3 bases: TGTGCCAGCAGGGGACAAACAGTCTATGGCTACACCTTC. Translating gives CASRGQTVYGYTF.